The TCR beta chain described here comes from a study of blood T cells in healthy people across ages. This CDR3 region has 16 residues. CDR1 is LNHNV, CDR2 YYDKDF, per germline (reference sequence). A J-beta primer mix and a sample-barcoded 5' primer were used in a second PCR of roughly 7 to 12 cycles. TCRdb redid the calling of the 5' RACE reads with MiXCR, one entry per CDR3 protein. The sample includes fewer than 2 million distinct CDR3 sequences, about 39% of them seen just once. With regard to this clonotype: At one end the junction does not follow the germline gene, possibly because of a read error.

The source of this sequence is a human donor in good health. Sequenced material: blood. This rearrangement joins TRBV15 to TRBJ1-6; D ambiguous. The DNA for the CDR3 is TGTGCCACCAGGAGAGGCCCGGGAGGTGGCAATTCACCCCTCCACTTT. Translating it yields CATRRGPGGGNSPLHF.